A selection of T cell receptor beta chains follows, all from one sample in a study of blood T cell repertoires in COVID-19. Clones were read by immunoSEQ multiplex PCR, and TCRdb kept only the in-frame ones, dropping some. The data contain about 270,000 clones, 83% of them singletons. Sequencing input: peripheral blood. The receptors derive from a woman between 45 and 60 years old who had recovered from COVID-19. Each CDR3 is given with its conserved first and last residue. D genes are given only for firm matches. The size field is filled for only some rows; it gives once, few, many or a size class.

TRBV5-1	TRBD1	TRBJ2-7	16	-	CASSLMGQGLRDEQYF	TGCGCCAGCAGCTTGATGGGACAGGGCTTGAGGGACGAGCAGTACTTC
TRBV7-2	-	TRBJ1-1	14	-	CASTPVGMNTEAFF	TGTGCCAGCACCCCCGTGGGCATGAACACTGAAGCTTTCTTT
TRBV6-4	-	TRBJ2-1	15	-	CASSQDYPAYNEQFF	TGTGCCAGCAGCCAGGACTACCCGGCCTACAATGAGCAGTTCTTC
TRBV6-5	TRBD2	TRBJ2-1	12	-	CGAGVPRDEQFF	TGTGGAGCGGGGGTCCCTCGGGATGAGCAGTTCTTC
TRBV2	TRBD1	TRBJ1-5	16	-	CASTMDRDYSNQPQHF	TGTGCCAGCACTATGGACAGGGATTATAGCAATCAGCCCCAGCATTTT
TRBV24-1	TRBD2	TRBJ2-3	17	-	CATSDSGTSERTDTQYF	TGTGCCACCAGTGATTCGGGGACTAGCGAACGCACAGATACGCAGTATTTT
TRBV27	TRBD1	TRBJ1-5	16	-	CASSPLTGQVGQPQHF	TGTGCCAGCAGTCCGTTGACAGGGCAGGTAGGACAGCCCCAGCATTTT
TRBV20-1	-	TRBJ1-5	11	-	CSAQGPQPQHF	TGCAGTGCTCAGGGGCCTCAGCCCCAGCATTTT
TRBV7-3	-	TRBJ2-7	13	-	CASSLIEGSEQYF	TGTGCCAGCAGCTTAATAGAGGGTAGCGAGCAGTACTTC
TRBV27	-	TRBJ1-6	14	-	CASSWLTPNSPLHF	TGTGCCAGCAGTTGGTTGACTCCGAATTCACCCCTCCACTTT
TRBV4-2	-	TRBJ2-3	16	-	CASDLAGGASTDTQYF	TGTGCCAGCGACCTCGCTGGGGGCGCAAGCACAGATACGCAGTATTTT
TRBV27	-	TRBJ2-3	14	few	CASSLSSSTDTQYF	TGTGCCAGCAGTTTGTCTTCTAGCACAGATACGCAGTATTTT
TRBV4-2	TRBD1	TRBJ1-5	14	-	CASSPGGSNQPQHF	TGTGCCAGCTCCCCAGGGGGTAGCAATCAGCCCCAGCATTTT
TRBV24-1	-	TRBJ1-2	14	-	CATSDPGANYGYTF	TGTGCCACCAGTGATCCAGGGGCTAACTATGGCTACACCTTC
TRBV4-3	-	TRBJ2-5	14	-	CASSQDHYAETQYF	TGCGCCAGCAGCCAAGATCACTACGCGGAGACCCAGTACTTC
TRBV5-4	-	TRBJ1-1	15	-	CASSLESGKSTEAFF	TGTGCCAGCAGCTTGGAGTCAGGCAAGAGCACTGAAGCTTTCTTT
TRBV19	-	TRBJ1-1	16	-	CASITSQGRGNTEAFF	TGTGCCAGTATTACGAGCCAGGGGAGGGGGAACACTGAAGCTTTCTTT
TRBV6-5	TRBD1	TRBJ2-7	14	-	CASRGGQVAYEQYF	TGTGCCAGCAGGGGGGGACAGGTTGCTTACGAGCAGTACTTC
TRBV5-5	-	TRBJ1-5	15	-	CASSQTGTLGQPQHF	TGTGCCAGCAGCCAAACAGGAACTCTAGGGCAGCCCCAGCATTTT
TRBV7-6	-	TRBJ2-5	13	few	CASSLWGRETQYF	TGTGCCAGCAGCTTATGGGGCCGCGAGACCCAGTACTTC
TRBV28	TRBD1	TRBJ1-2	17	few	CASSPDRGPLLGRGYTF	TGTGCCAGCAGCCCCGACAGGGGCCCCCTTTTGGGTCGTGGCTACACCTTC
TRBV6-5	TRBD1	TRBJ1-6	15	-	CASSLSQGFNSPLHF	TGTGCCAGCAGCCTTTCACAGGGGTTTAATTCACCCCTCCACTTT
TRBV7-6	-	TRBJ1-2	12	-	CASSAGGDGYTF	TGTGCCAGCAGCGCGGGGGGGGATGGCTACACCTTC
TRBV2	TRBD1	TRBJ1-2	13	few	CASVQGVGYGYTF	TGTGCCAGTGTACAGGGGGTGGGCTATGGCTACACCTTC
TRBV10-1	TRBD1	TRBJ1-1	12	-	CAINRGDTEAFF	TGCGCCATAAACAGGGGGGACACTGAAGCTTTCTTT
TRBV10-2	TRBD2	TRBJ2-4	17	-	CASSEWVAGGPKNIQYF	TGCGCCAGCAGTGAGTGGGTAGCGGGGGGGCCCAAAAACATTCAGTACTTC
TRBV11-2	-	TRBJ1-1	14	-	CASSPHTMNTEAFF	TGTGCCAGCAGCCCGCACACCATGAACACTGAAGCTTTCTTT
TRBV5-1	-	TRBJ2-5	13	-	CASSRGNQETQYF	TGCGCCAGCAGCCGGGGAAACCAAGAGACCCAGTACTTC
TRBV30	-	TRBJ1-1	14	-	CACRAEGVNTEAFF	TGTGCCTGCCGGGCTGAGGGTGTAAACACTGAAGCTTTCTTT
TRBV24-1	TRBD2	TRBJ2-1	16	-	CATSDFSGTSPLEQFF	TGTGCCACCAGTGATTTTAGCGGGACTAGTCCTTTGGAGCAGTTCTTC
TRBV15	TRBD1	TRBJ2-5	13	-	CATRTTGVETQYF	TGTGCCACCCGCACCACAGGGGTAGAGACCCAGTACTTC
TRBV19	-	TRBJ1-1	14	-	CASSVGQRNTEAFF	TGTGCCAGTAGTGTCGGACAGAGGAACACTGAAGCTTTCTTT
TRBV3-1/TRBV3-2	TRBD1	TRBJ1-4	15	-	CASSRRTGANEKLFF	TGTGCCAGCAGCCGGAGGACAGGGGCTAATGAAAAACTGTTTTTT
TRBV6-4	TRBD2	TRBJ2-2	15	-	CASSPSGGNTGELFF	TGTGCCAGCAGCCCAAGCGGGGGGAACACCGGGGAGCTGTTTTTT
TRBV28	-	TRBJ2-3	13	once	CASHKTGEDTQYF	TGTGCCAGCCACAAGACGGGAGAAGATACGCAGTATTTT
TRBV3-1/TRBV3-2	-	TRBJ1-2	12	-	CASSQDSGGYTF	TGTGCCAGCAGCCAAGATTCAGGGGGCTACACCTTC
TRBV6-1	-	TRBJ1-1	11	-	CASSEGREAFF	TGTGCCAGCAGTGAAGGGAGGGAAGCTTTCTTT
TRBV4-1	TRBD1	TRBJ1-3	16	-	CASSQDWTGVGNTIYF	TGCGCCAGCAGCCAAGACTGGACAGGGGTCGGAAACACCATATATTTT
TRBV2	-	TRBJ1-4	14	-	CASSDWGRTEKLFF	TGTGCCAGCAGTGACTGGGGGCGCACTGAAAAACTGTTTTTT
TRBV21-1	-	TRBJ1-1	16	-	CASSLPGTGANTEAFF	TGTGCCAGCAGCCTTCCCGGGACAGGGGCGAACACTGAAGCTTTCTTT
TRBV29-1	TRBD1	TRBJ2-5	11	-	CSAGQGPTQYF	TGCAGCGCGGGACAGGGCCCGACCCAGTACTTC
TRBV4-3	TRBD1	TRBJ2-3	17	once	CASSQGHRTGGTDTQYF	TGCGCCAGCAGCCAGGGACATCGGACAGGGGGCACAGATACGCAGTATTTT
TRBV4-3	-	TRBJ2-3	14	-	CASSRVVTGDTQYF	TGCGCCAGCAGCCGGGTGGTTACAGGAGATACGCAGTATTTT
TRBV7-6	-	TRBJ2-1	15	-	CASSSVVSLYNEQFF	TGTGCCAGCAGCTCGGTAGTCTCCTTATACAATGAGCAGTTCTTC
TRBV27	-	TRBJ2-2	14	once	CASQILANTGELFF	TGTGCCAGCCAGATTCTAGCGAACACCGGGGAGCTGTTTTTT
TRBV2	TRBD1	TRBJ1-1	13	-	CASSGQGAIEAFF	TGTGCCAGCAGTGGGCAGGGGGCCATTGAAGCTTTCTTT
TRBV9	-	TRBJ2-1	15	once	CASSQGHSSMNEQFF	TGTGCCAGCAGTCAAGGACACAGCTCAATGAATGAGCAGTTCTTC
TRBV10-3	-	TRBJ1-2	13	-	CAIRERGFYGYTF	TGTGCCATCAGAGAAAGGGGGTTCTATGGCTACACCTTC